The rows below give T cell receptor beta chains drawn from one sample of a study of blood T cells in healthy people across ages. One entry per CDR3 protein, called by TCRdb with MiXCR from the 5' RACE reads. This sample yields 450,000 to 600,000 distinct CDR3 sequences, of which about 26% are seen a single time; approximately 3.7% belongs to the top ten. This same sample was also part of a study on T cells of mothers and their children.

The sample taken for sequencing was blood. Source of these receptors: a boy aged 2 to 9 in good health. CDR3s include the opening cysteine and the closing phenylalanine or tryptophan. D genes are given only for firm matches. Rows give clone size only sometimes, using once, few, many, or a class for an expanded clone.

clone_size	d_call	j_call	v_call	cdr3_nt	cdr3_aa
few	TRBD1	TRBJ1-5	TRBV27	TGTGCCAGCAGTTTAAACTACAGATCGGAGACAGGGGGTCGGCAGCCCCAGCATTTT	CASSLNYRSETGGRQPQHF
NA	NA	TRBJ1-3	TRBV3-1	TGTGCCAGCAGCCAAGGGCCCGGTGGAAACACCATATATTTT	CASSQGPGGNTIYF
few	NA	TRBJ2-1	TRBV10-3	TGTGCCATCAGTGAAATGGGGAGGAATGAGCAGTTCTTC	CAISEMGRNEQFF
NA	NA	TRBJ2-4	TRBV12-3/TRBV12-4	TGTGCCACCAGGGGGGCTGCTAACATTCAGTACTTC	CATRGAANIQYF
few	NA	TRBJ1-1	TRBV7-6	TGTGCCAGCAGCCCACTAGGGGGGTTTGACACTGAAGCTTTCTTT	CASSPLGGFDTEAFF
few	TRBD1	TRBJ2-1	TRBV28	TGTGCCAGCAGCCAAAACAGGGGGCAGGGCAATGAGCAGTTCTTC	CASSQNRGQGNEQFF
NA	NA	TRBJ1-3	TRBV11-2	TGTGCCAGCAGCCCCACCCGAAACACCATATATTTT	CASSPTRNTIYF
NA	TRBD2	TRBJ2-1	TRBV7-2	TGTGCCAGCAGCCTCAGAACTAGCGGGTACAATGAGCAGTTCTTC	CASSLRTSGYNEQFF
many	NA	TRBJ2-5	TRBV5-1	TGCGCCAGCGGGACCCCACAAGAGACCCAGTACTTC	CASGTPQETQYF
NA	NA	TRBJ2-1	TRBV29-1	TGCAGCGTTGAAGACAGGAAGGTCTATGAGCAGTTCTTC	CSVEDRKVYEQFF